Listed here are 8 T cell receptor beta chains from one sample, sequenced in a study of spatial heterogeneity in lung cancer. Overall study findings and caveats: Tumors with more nonsynonymous mutations had more expanded intratumoral alpha and beta TCRs.

Time point here: sample taken at primary tumor resection. These receptors' antigens are unknown. TCRdb ran MiXCR on the 5' RACE reads and lists one entry per CDR3 protein. Among a few thousand distinct CDR3 sequences listed, less than 10% were seen once. Specimen: lung tumor tissue, collected at surgery. The receptors stem from a male donor with early-stage non-small cell lung cancer.

In its sample, this clonotype is medium-sized. The V and J genes are TRBV10-3 and TRBJ2-7; TRBD1 matches at 9 bases. Germline CDR1 ENHRY, CDR2 SYGVKD. The CDR3 consists of 16 residues. J lost 3 bases, V lost 0 bases, and 6 bases had no gene match. The DNA of the CDR3 is TGTGCCATCAGTGAGTCCGAGGGACAGGGTTACTACGAGCAGTACTTC. Translated: CAISESEGQGYYEQYF.

There are many counts of this clonotype. The J gene is TRBJ2-7, the V gene TRBV7-2; maybe TRBD2 (7 bases). The CDR3 totals 16 residues. Germline lookup yields CDR1 SGHTA and CDR2 FQGNSA. V dropped 5 bases and J dropped 2 bases, with 19 bases sitting between them. The CDR3 bases are TGTGCCAGCAGCAGGGGGGCGGGAGAGGTGGCCTACGAGCAGTACTTC. This gives the protein CASSRGAGEVAYEQYF.

By share, this clonotype counts as medium-sized. The genes are TRBV18 and TRBJ2-3; no reliable D call. Germline CDR1 and CDR2: KGHSH and LQKENI. Trimming took off 0 bases at V and 4 bases at J, with 2 bases between the two ends. This CDR3 is 12 amino acids long. Written as DNA, the CDR3 is TGTGCCAGCTCACCACCCGCAGATACGCAGTATTTT. As protein: CASSPPADTQYF.

Points on this clonotype: A read error may explain this, as a much larger clone is one base away. V gene TRBV28 combines with J gene TRBJ2-7; D gene uncertain. This CDR3 contains 12 residues. V was cut by 4 bases and J by 3 bases, with 7 bases left in between. Germline values: CDR1 MDHEN, CDR2 SYDVKM. CDR3 in DNA: TGTGCCAGCAGTTCCGTCCTCTACGAGCAGTACGTC. Protein sequence: CASSSVLYEQYV.

By sample share, this clonotype is medium-sized (0.01 to 0.1%). This sequence joins TRBV9 and TRBJ2-1, with 13 bases that match TRBD2. The CDR3 length is 18 residues. With 7 bases clipped from V and 1 base from J, the junction kept 11 bases outside the gene matches. Germline CDR1 reads SGDLS; CDR2 reads YYNGEE. The CDR3 DNA reads TGTGCCAGCTCCGCGGGACTAGCGGGGTTTCTATCCTACAATGAGCAGTTCTTC. Amino acids: CASSAGLAGFLSYNEQFF.

This clonotype is termed medium-sized. The chain has TRBV11-2 and TRBJ2-7, with 14 bases identical to TRBD2. The CDR3 loop spans 16 amino acids. Trimming took 5 bases from V and 0 from J; bases not matched to a gene: 3. The germline gives CDR1 SGHAT, CDR2 FQNNGV. CDR3 in amino acids: CASSPGLAGGSYEQYF. The CDR3 DNA sequence: TGTGCCAGCAGCCCAGGACTAGCGGGGGGCTCCTACGAGCAGTACTTC.

This clonotype ranks as large. V gene TRBV20-1 combines with J gene TRBJ1-1, with D perhaps matching TRBD1 (6 bases). Trimming pared 3 bases from V and 5 bases from J, leaving 13 bases between. Germline V CDR1 and CDR2: DFQATT, SNEGSKA (reference sequence). The CDR3 is 13 amino acids. CDR3 residues: CSARDSVWTEAFF. The CDR3 coding sequence is TGCAGTGCTAGGGACAGCGTATGGACTGAAGCTTTCTTT.

The chain joins TRBV28 to TRBJ1-1; D not resolved. Trimming pared 2 bases from V and 4 bases from J, leaving 14 bases between. This CDR3 has 15 amino acids. The V gene's germline CDR1 is MDHEN and CDR2 SYDVKM. The CDR3 here is CASSLTDSKGTEAFF. The CDR3 DNA reads TGTGCCAGCAGTTTAACAGATTCCAAGGGCACTGAAGCTTTCTTT.